Presented here are 8 T cell receptor beta chains from one specimen sequenced in a study of control samples from healthy donors and cancer patients. Sequencing used immunoSEQ multiplex PCR; TCRdb keeps in-frame clones, though not all of them. The sample holds 170,000 or so clones, over 80% seen once. The sample comprised blood. The receptors originated from a man younger than 35 in good health.

V and J are TRBV9 and TRBJ2-1; no clear D. CDR3 length: 13 amino acids. Trimming shortened V by 4 bases and J by 9 bases, and 14 bases separated the two germline ends. Germline V gene sequence: CDR1 SGDLS, CDR2 YYNGEE. The CDR3 DNA follows: TGTGCCAGCAGCCCACGAACCACGCGTGAGCAGTTCTTC. Translated, it gives CASSPRTTREQFF.

This clone was detected once. The rearrangement links TRBV10-3 to TRBJ2-7; a possible D gene is TRBD2 (6 bases). Per germline, CDR1 ENHRY and CDR2 SYGVKD. The germline V and J ends were trimmed by 4 bases and 4 bases, with 20 bases remaining between them. CDR3 length equals 16 residues. CDR3 in DNA: TGTGCCATCAGTGCCCTGGGGACTCAAAACGGGTACGAGCAGTACTTC. Protein sequence: CAISALGTQNGYEQYF.

The rearrangement links TRBV6-5 to TRBJ2-1, with no clear D. The germline V gene encodes CDR1 MNHEY and CDR2 SVGAGI. Trimming removed 2 bases at V and 6 bases at J, with 14 bases between. The CDR3 has 15 residues. DNA of the CDR3: TGTGCCAGCAGTTACCTCGACCCCACCTTCAATGAGCAGTTCTTC. This translates into CASSYLDPTFNEQFF.

Concerning this clone: Other DNA sequences from this sample encode an identical CDR3 as well. The chain employs TRBV5-1 and TRBJ1-6; D not certain. Per germline, CDR1 SGHRS and CDR2 YFSETQ. CDR3 length: 12 residues. V dropped 4 bases and J dropped 7 bases, with 6 bases sitting between them. CDR3 region: CASSLGNSPLHF. CDR3 DNA sequence: TGCGCCAGCAGCCTAGGGAATTCACCCCTCCACTTT.

The V and J genes are TRBV4-1 and TRBJ1-3; D remains unclear. CDR3 length equals 13 residues. The V end was cut by 6 bases, the J end by 4 bases, with 10 bases between. From germline, CDR1 is MGHRA and CDR2 YSYEKL. This CDR3 is CASSLSGGNTIYF. The CDR3 DNA reads TGCGCCAGCAGTTTATCAGGCGGAAACACCATATATTTT.

This chain connects TRBV6-5 to TRBJ1-2; maybe TRBD1 (6 bases). Germline assignment: CDR1 MNHEY and CDR2 SVGAGI. The V end was cut by 0 bases, the J end by 2 bases, with 10 bases between. The CDR3 spans 15 residues. CDR3 loop: CASSYSRTENYGYTF. In DNA, the CDR3 is TGTGCCAGCAGTTACTCGAGGACAGAAAACTATGGCTACACCTTC.

J is TRBJ2-7 and V is TRBV25-1; 9 bases are a match to TRBD1. V lost 6 bases, J lost 6 bases, and 9 bases stayed unmatched. CDR3 length: 14 residues. Per the germline V gene, CDR1 is MGHDK and CDR2 is SYGVNS. The CDR3 sequence: CASRPFETGGEQYF. Here the CDR3 DNA reads TGTGCCAGCAGACCATTTGAGACAGGGGGCGAGCAGTACTTC.

The chain is built from TRBV11-2 and TRBJ2-7; D not certain. CDR1 is SGHAT and CDR2 is FQNNGV in the germline V gene. The CDR3 has 14 residues. The V end was cut by 0 bases, the J end by 3 bases, with 9 bases between. In nucleotides, the CDR3 is TGTGCCAGCAGCTTAGACCCAGAGTACTACGAGCAGTACTTC. It encodes CASSLDPEYYEQYF.